This T cell receptor (beta chain) was captured in a study of T cell responses to AZD1222 COVID-19 vaccine. About the research overall: Pooling covered second doses at about 4 or about 12 weeks.

Study results and caveats: Samples come after the peak T cell response, not at day 14.

Sequenced by immunoSEQ multiplex PCR; TCRdb stores in-frame clones only, minus some. The sample shows tens of thousands of clones, about 85% of them seen only once. With regard to this clone: Its antigen is currently unknown.

Germline V CDR1 and CDR2: PRHDT, FYEKMQ (reference sequence). The V gene lost 6 bases and the J gene lost 5 bases, with 16 bases spanning the gap. This CDR3 is 14 amino acids long. This material consisted of peripheral blood, taken on day 0 of AZD1222 vaccination. The V call is TRBV13, the J call TRBJ1-2; D uncertain. This clonotype originated in an adult in good health. The CDR3 region has the DNA TGTGCCAGCAGATCCGGGGAACTGGCGTATGGCTACACCTTC. Protein product: CASRSGELAYGYTF.